This TCR beta chain was profiled in a study of T cell responses to AZD1222 COVID-19 vaccine. Overall study results and limits: When two AZD1222 doses had been given, Spike-specific TCR breadth and depth rose. Of the AZD1222 recipients, only 5 or 6 were seropositive at baseline.

The table came from immunoSEQ multiplex PCR; TCRdb's copy has only in-frame clones and leaves some out. Of 90,000 to 100,000 clones listed, about 85% are singletons. A word on this clone: Antigen specificity is unknown.

This CDR3 is 18 amino acids long. Germline V gene sequence: CDR1 MNHEY, CDR2 SVGEGT. With V trimmed by 2 bases and J by 2 bases, 12 bases remained unmatched. Pooled samples include second doses given at about 4 or 12 weeks. Here the sequenced sample was peripheral blood, taken 28 days after the second AZD1222 dose. The rearrangement uses TRBV6-2 or TRBV6-3 and TRBJ2-5, with TRBD2 identical over 9 bases. The clonotype comes from an adult who received the AZD1222 COVID-19 vaccine. The CDR3 reads CASSYHRLAGGPQETQYF. DNA for the CDR3: TGTGCCAGCAGTTACCACCGACTGGCGGGAGGGCCACAAGAGACCCAGTACTTC.